Shown below are 13 T cell receptor beta chains from a single sample sequenced in a study of cytomegalovirus exposure and HLA in healthy donors. Amplification used 60 Vbeta primers and 13 Jbeta primers. The repertoire was sequenced with immunoSEQ multiplex PCR; TCRdb's copy has only in-frame clones and lacks some. This sample has around 170,000 clones; 75% to 90% occur once, and the top ten carry 6.3%. Sequencing was carried out using PBMCs. The receptors were sampled from a middle-aged man in good health and CMV-seropositive.

The chain has TRBV19 and TRBJ2-2; 7 nucleotides align to TRBD1. Germline CDR1 is LNHDA and CDR2 is SQIVND (reference sequence). The CDR3 contains 15 residues. V trimming: 1 base; J trimming: 1 base; junction bases outside the gene matches: 0. The CDR3 nucleotides read TGTGCCAGTAGTATAGCAGGGGGGAACACCGGGGAGCTGTTTTTT. Protein: CASSIAGGNTGELFF.

J is TRBJ2-5 and V is TRBV7-2, with TRBD1 matching 10 bases. Trimming took 5 bases from V and 7 from J; bases not matched to a gene: 4. The V gene's germline CDR1 is SGHTA and CDR2 FQGNSA. CDR3 size: 13 residues. This CDR3 is CASSGGTGVTQYF. Here the CDR3 DNA reads TGTGCCAGCAGCGGAGGGACAGGGGTGACCCAGTACTTC.

V and J are TRBV6-5 and TRBJ2-5; TRBD2 agrees at 11 bases. The CDR3 is made up of 16 amino acids. J lost 5 bases, V lost 0 bases, and 5 bases had no gene match. Per germline, CDR1 MNHEY and CDR2 SVGAGI. In DNA, the CDR3 is TGTGCCAGCAGTTACTCTAGCGGGGGGGCATGGGAGACCCAGTACTTC. It yields the protein CASSYSSGGAWETQYF.

V is TRBV7-2 and J is TRBJ2-3; 8 bases match TRBD1. CDR1 is SGHTA, CDR2 FQGNSA, per germline. This CDR3 spans 16 amino acids. Trimming took 2 bases from V and 0 from J; bases not matched to a gene: 4. CDR3: CASSLWNRGSTDTQYF. DNA of the CDR3: TGTGCCAGCAGCTTATGGAACAGGGGGAGCACAGATACGCAGTATTTT.

The rearrangement links TRBV28 to TRBJ1-4, with 7 bases matching TRBD1. The J segment lost 0 bases and the V segment lost 2 bases, leaving 3 bases of the junction unmatched. Germline V gene lookup returns CDR1 MDHEN and CDR2 SYDVKM. The CDR3 sequence is 16 residues long. The CDR3 is CASSLEGAATNEKLFF. CDR3 nucleotides: TGTGCCAGCAGTTTAGAGGGGGCCGCAACTAATGAAAAACTGTTTTTT.

This clone was observed a few times. Here the CDR3 reads CASSPGPQGSPLHF. The CDR3 region has the DNA TGTGCCAGCAGCCCCGGCCCACAGGGTTCACCCCTCCACTTT. This chain uses TRBV6-5 with TRBJ1-6; maybe TRBD1 (6 bases). The germline V gene encodes CDR1 MNHEY and CDR2 SVGAGI. The CDR3 is 14 residues long. The germline V and J ends were trimmed by 6 bases and 9 bases, with 15 bases remaining between them.

As regards this clone: At one boundary the junction diverges from the germline segment, which might be a read error. The same CDR3 is also encoded by other DNA sequences in this sample. The rearrangement uses TRBV6-1 and TRBJ2-3, with no clear D. CDR1 is MNHNS, CDR2 SASEGT, per germline. The CDR3 covers 15 residues. The CDR3 DNA follows: TGTGCTAGCAGCCCACCCCCCCCTGCGTCAGATACGCAGTATTTT. This sequence encodes CASSPPPPASDTQYF.

The sample holds a few counts of this clone. The J gene is TRBJ1-5, the V gene TRBV4-3, with 9 nucleotides matching TRBD1. Per germline, CDR1 LGHNA and CDR2 YSLEER. The V and J ends lost 4 bases and 4 bases, in that order; junction bases with no gene match: 2. The CDR3 contains 14 residues. This chain's CDR3 is CASSLDRGNQPQHF. The CDR3 DNA reads TGCGCCAGCAGCCTCGACAGGGGGAATCAGCCCCAGCATTTT.

The chain employs TRBV18 and TRBJ1-3; D is uncertain. The germline gives CDR1 KGHSH, CDR2 LQKENI. The CDR3 extends over 15 amino acids. Trimming took 4 bases from V and 1 from J, leaving 11 bases between them. This CDR3 reads CASSHLAGSGNTIYF. The CDR3 region has the DNA TGTGCCAGCTCACACTTGGCAGGATCTGGAAACACCATATATTTT.

This clone was seen more than once but under ten times. The chain joins TRBV9 to TRBJ1-5; tentative D call: TRBD1 (6 bases). Germline CDR1 and CDR2: SGDLS and YYNGEE. The CDR3 contains 13 residues. V dropped 5 bases and J dropped 8 bases, with 14 bases sitting between them. The CDR3 bases are TGTGCCAGCAGTCGAGGGGGATTTGAGCCCCAGCATTTT. Translating gives CASSRGGFEPQHF.

The chain carries TRBV19 and TRBJ2-4; 7 bases align to TRBD1. Unmatched junction bases numbered 7, after V lost 5 bases and J lost 3 bases. The CDR3 totals 15 residues. Germline V gene sequence: CDR1 LNHDA, CDR2 SQIVND (reference sequence). The CDR3 nucleotides are TGTGCCAGTAGTCCCCCGGGACAGATCAAAAACATTCAGTACTTC. Protein: CASSPPGQIKNIQYF.

This clone has a single count. The chain recombines TRBV5-1 with TRBJ2-1; 10 bases are a match to TRBD1. Germline-derived CDR1 and CDR2 are SGHRS and YFSETQ. The V gene end was trimmed by 3 bases and the J gene end by 8 bases; junction bases not matched to a gene: 2. The CDR3 spans 13 residues. CDR3 nucleotides: TGCGCCAGCAGCTGGGACAGGGGACATGAGCAGTTCTTC. Amino acids: CASSWDRGHEQFF.

This chain joins TRBV5-1 and TRBJ2-7, with TRBD1 matching over 7 bases. CDR3 length: 13 amino acids. The junction had 7 bases not matched to a gene; V was cut back by 3 bases and J by 7 bases. Germline CDR1 SGHRS, CDR2 YFSETQ. The CDR3 region has the DNA TGCGCCAGCAGCTCCACAGGGGTTGGGGAGCAGTACTTC. It encodes CASSSTGVGEQYF.